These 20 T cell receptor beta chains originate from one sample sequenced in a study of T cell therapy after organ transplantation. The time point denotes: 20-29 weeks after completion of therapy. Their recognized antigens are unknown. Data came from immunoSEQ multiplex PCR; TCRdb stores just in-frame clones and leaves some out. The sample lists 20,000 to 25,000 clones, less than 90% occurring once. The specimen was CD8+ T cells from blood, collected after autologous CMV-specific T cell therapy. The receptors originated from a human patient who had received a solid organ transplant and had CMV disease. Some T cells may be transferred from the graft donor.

CDR3 sequence reads: CASGRSRRYEQYF. For the CDR3, the DNA is TGCGCCAGCGGCCGTTCCCGGCGGTACGAGCAGTACTTC. The chain recombines TRBV23-1 with TRBJ2-7; D is undetermined. TRBV23-1 is flagged as an ORF with uncertain function. V was clipped by 8 bases and J by 4 bases, with 15 bases between them. The CDR3 has 13 residues.

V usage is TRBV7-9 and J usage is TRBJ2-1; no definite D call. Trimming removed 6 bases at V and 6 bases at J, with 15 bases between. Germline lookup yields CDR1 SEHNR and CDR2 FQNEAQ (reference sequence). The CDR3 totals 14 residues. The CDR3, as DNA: TGTGCCAGCAGGCCCGAGCTAGAACCCAATGAGCAGTTCTTC. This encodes CASRPELEPNEQFF.

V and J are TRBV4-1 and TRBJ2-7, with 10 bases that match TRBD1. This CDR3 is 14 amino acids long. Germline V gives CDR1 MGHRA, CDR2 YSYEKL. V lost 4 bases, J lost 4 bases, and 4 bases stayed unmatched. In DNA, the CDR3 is TGCGCCAGCAGCCCGGGACAGGGGTTATACGAGCAGTACTTC. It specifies CASSPGQGLYEQYF.

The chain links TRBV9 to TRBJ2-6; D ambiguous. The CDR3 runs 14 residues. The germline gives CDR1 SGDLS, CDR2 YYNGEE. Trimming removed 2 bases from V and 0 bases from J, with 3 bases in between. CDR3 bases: TGTGCCAGCAGCGTGGACTCTGGGGCCAACGTCCTGACTTTC. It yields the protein CASSVDSGANVLTF.

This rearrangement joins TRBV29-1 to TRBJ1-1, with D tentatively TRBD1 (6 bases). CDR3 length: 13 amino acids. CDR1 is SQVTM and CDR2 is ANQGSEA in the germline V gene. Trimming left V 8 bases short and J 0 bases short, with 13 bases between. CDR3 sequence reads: CSLGGDMNTEAFF. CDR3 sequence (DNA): TGCAGCCTAGGGGGGGACATGAACACTGAAGCTTTCTTT.

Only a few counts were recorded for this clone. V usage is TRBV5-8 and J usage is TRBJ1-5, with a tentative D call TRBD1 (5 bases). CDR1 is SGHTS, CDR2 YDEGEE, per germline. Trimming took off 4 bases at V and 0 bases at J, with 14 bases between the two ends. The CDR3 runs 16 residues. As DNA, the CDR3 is TGTGCCAGCAGCCCGGGGACGTGGTATAGCAATCAGCCCCAGCATTTT. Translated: CASSPGTWYSNQPQHF.

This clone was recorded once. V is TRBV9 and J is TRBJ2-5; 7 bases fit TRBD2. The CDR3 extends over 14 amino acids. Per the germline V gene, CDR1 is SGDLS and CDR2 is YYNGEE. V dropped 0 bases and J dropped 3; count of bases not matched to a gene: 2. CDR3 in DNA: TGTGCCAGCAGCGTAGGCCTAGCGGAAGAGACCCAGTACTTC. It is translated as CASSVGLAEETQYF.

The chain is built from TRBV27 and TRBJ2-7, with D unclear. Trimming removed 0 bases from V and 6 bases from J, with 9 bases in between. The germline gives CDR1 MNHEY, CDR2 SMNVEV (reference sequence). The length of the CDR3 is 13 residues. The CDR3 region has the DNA TGTGCCAGCAGTTTATCCTCCGGCGGCGAGCAGTACTTC. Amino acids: CASSLSSGGEQYF.

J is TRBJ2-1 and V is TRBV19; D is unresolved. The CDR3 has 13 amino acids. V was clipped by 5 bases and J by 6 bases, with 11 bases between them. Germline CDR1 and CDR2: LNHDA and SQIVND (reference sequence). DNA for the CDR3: TGTGCCAGTAGTGCCACTACACCCAATGAGCAGTTCTTC. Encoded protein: CASSATTPNEQFF.

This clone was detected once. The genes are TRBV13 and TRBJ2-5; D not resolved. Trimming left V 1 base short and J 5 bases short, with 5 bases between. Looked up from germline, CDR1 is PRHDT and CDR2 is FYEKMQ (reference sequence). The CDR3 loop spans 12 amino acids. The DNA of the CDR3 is TGTGCCAGCAGCTTAGAAGGGGAGACCCAGTACTTC. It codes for CASSLEGETQYF.

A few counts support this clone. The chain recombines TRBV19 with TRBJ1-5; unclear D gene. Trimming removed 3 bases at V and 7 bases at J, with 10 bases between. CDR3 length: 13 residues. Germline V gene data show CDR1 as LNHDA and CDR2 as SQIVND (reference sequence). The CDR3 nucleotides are TGTGCCAGTAGTATCGTCGTGGGCCAGCCCCAGCATTTT. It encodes CASSIVVGQPQHF.

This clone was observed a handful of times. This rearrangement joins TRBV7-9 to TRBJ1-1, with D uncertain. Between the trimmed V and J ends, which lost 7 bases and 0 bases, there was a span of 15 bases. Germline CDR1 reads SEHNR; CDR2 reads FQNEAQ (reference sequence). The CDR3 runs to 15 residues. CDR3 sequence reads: CASILLGSMNTEAFF. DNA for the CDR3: TGTGCCAGCATCCTACTGGGCAGTATGAACACTGAAGCTTTCTTT.

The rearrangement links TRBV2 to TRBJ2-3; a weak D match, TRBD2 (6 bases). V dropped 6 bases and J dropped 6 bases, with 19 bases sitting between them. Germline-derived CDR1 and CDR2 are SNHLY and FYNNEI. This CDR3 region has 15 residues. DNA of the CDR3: TGTGCCAGCAGGGCGATGGCGGGATGGGGGGATACGCAGTATTTT. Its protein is CASRAMAGWGDTQYF.

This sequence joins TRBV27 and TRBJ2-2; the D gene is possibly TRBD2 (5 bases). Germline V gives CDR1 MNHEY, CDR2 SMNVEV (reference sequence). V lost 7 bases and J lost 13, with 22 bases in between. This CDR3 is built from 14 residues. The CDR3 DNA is TGTGCCAGCACAATGGACCCGAACTCGCGGGCGCTGTTTTTT. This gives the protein CASTMDPNSRALFF.

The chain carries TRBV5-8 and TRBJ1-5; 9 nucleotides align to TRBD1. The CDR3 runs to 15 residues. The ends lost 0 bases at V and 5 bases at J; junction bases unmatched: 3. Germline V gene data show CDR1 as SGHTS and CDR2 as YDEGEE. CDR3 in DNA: TGTGCCAGCAGCTTGGAGGACAGGGGCGATCAGCCCCAGCATTTT. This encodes CASSLEDRGDQPQHF.

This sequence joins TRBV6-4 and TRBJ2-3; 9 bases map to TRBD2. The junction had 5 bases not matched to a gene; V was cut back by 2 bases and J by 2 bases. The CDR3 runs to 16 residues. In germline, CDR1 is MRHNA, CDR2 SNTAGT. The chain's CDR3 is CASSDTGTSHTDTQYF. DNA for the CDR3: TGTGCCAGCAGTGACACCGGGACTAGCCACACAGATACGCAGTATTTT.

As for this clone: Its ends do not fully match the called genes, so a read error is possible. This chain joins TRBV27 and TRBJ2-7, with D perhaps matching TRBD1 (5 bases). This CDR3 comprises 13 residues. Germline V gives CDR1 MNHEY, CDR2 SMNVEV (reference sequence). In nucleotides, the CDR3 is TGTGCCAGCAGTTTGGGGCAGGCGTACGTGCAGTACTTC. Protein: CASSLGQAYVQYF.

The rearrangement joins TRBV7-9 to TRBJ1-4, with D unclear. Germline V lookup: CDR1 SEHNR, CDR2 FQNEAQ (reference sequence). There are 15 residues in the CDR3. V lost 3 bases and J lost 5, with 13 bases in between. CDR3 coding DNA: TGTGCCAGCAGCTTGTCGGCAAGCCAGAATGAAAAACTGTTTTTT. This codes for CASSLSASQNEKLFF. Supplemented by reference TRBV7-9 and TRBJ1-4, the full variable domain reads DTGVSQNPRHKITKRGQNVTFRCDPISEHNRLYWYRQTLGQGPEFLTYFQNEAQLEKSRLLSDRFSAERPKGSFSTLEIQRTEQGDSAMYLCASSLSASQNEKLFFGSGTQLSVL.

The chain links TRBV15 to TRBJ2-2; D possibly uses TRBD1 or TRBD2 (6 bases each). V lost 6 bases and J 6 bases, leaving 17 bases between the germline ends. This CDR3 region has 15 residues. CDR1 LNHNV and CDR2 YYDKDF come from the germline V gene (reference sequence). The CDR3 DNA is TGTGCCACCAGAAGTGGGTCCGGGGGCGCCGGGGAGCTGTTTTTT. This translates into CATRSGSGGAGELFF.

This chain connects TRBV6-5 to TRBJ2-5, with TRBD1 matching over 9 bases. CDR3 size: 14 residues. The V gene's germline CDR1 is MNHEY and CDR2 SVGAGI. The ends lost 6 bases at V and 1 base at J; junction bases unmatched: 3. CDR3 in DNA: TGTGCCAGCAGGGGGACAGGGACCCAAGAGACCCAGTACTTC. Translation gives CASRGTGTQETQYF.